This entry lists 16 T cell receptor beta chains sequenced from one sample in a study of blood T cell repertoires in COVID-19. Profiled with immunoSEQ multiplex PCR; TCRdb holds only in-frame clones, not every one. The top ten clones hold roughly 4% of a sample with about 50,000 clones, about 86% of them seen once. Sequencing was done on a sample of peripheral blood. Receptor source: a man older than 75 with active COVID-19.

The rearrangement joins TRBV7-2 to TRBJ2-1, with D possibly matching TRBD1 (5 bases). With 4 bases removed from V and 9 bases from J, the gap between germline ends came to 16 bases. Germline values: CDR1 SGHTA, CDR2 FQGNSA. CDR3 length: 14 residues. CDR3 in amino acids: CASSSHRPPAEQFF. The CDR3 DNA sequence: TGTGCCAGCAGCTCACACAGGCCTCCGGCTGAGCAGTTCTTC.

This clone was found a few times. The rearrangement links TRBV28 to TRBJ2-3; TRBD1 is a possible D gene (6 bases). Trimming removed 7 bases at V and 3 bases at J, with 17 bases between. The germline V gene has CDR1 MDHEN and CDR2 SYDVKM. The CDR3 extends over 15 amino acids. The CDR3, as DNA: TGTGCCAGCAAATTCAGGGGCCGCGGTACAGATACGCAGTATTTT. It encodes CASKFRGRGTDTQYF.

The rearrangement uses TRBV9 and TRBJ2-5; 7 bases line up with TRBD2. CDR3 length: 14 residues. Germline V CDR1 and CDR2: SGDLS, YYNGEE. V dropped 4 bases and J dropped 3; count of bases not matched to a gene: 6. The CDR3 reads CASSPPAGEETQYF. Written as DNA, the CDR3 is TGTGCCAGCAGCCCCCCGGCGGGGGAAGAGACCCAGTACTTC.

V and J are TRBV14 and TRBJ2-1; TRBD2 is a possible D gene (5 bases). This CDR3 has 15 amino acids. V was cut by 0 bases and J by 9 bases, with 15 bases left in between. Germline V gene sequence: CDR1 SGHDN, CDR2 FVKESK. The DNA of the CDR3 is TGTGCCAGCAGCCAAGACCGCGCCCCCCGGGGTGAGCAGTTCTTC. Amino acids: CASSQDRAPRGEQFF.

The rearrangement uses TRBV7-9 and TRBJ1-1; D is uncertain. CDR1 and CDR2 from the germline V gene are SEHNR and FQNEAQ (reference sequence). Between the trimmed V and J ends, which lost 2 bases and 1 base, there was a span of 8 bases. The CDR3 is 14 residues long. The CDR3: CASSLPPGNTEAFF. The CDR3 DNA reads TGTGCCAGCAGCTTACCGCCAGGGAACACTGAAGCTTTCTTT.

V usage is TRBV5-6 and J usage is TRBJ1-5; possibly TRBD1 for D (5 bases). The V end lost 2 bases, the J end lost 3 bases, and 9 bases lay between the germline ends. CDR3 length: 14 amino acids. Per the germline V gene, CDR1 is SGHDT and CDR2 is YYEEEE. The CDR3, as DNA: TGTGCCAGCAGCTTCCGGGGGTTCAATCAGCCCCAGCATTTT. The encoded protein is CASSFRGFNQPQHF.

To note about this clone: Other DNA sequences of this sample code for an identical CDR3. The rearrangement uses TRBV18 and TRBJ1-3; D gene uncertain. Per germline, CDR1 KGHSH and CDR2 LQKENI. Trimming removed 3 bases at V and 0 bases at J, with 6 bases between. CDR3 length equals 14 residues. The CDR3 spells CASSPSVSGNTIYF. The CDR3 DNA follows: TGTGCCAGCTCACCCTCAGTCTCTGGAAACACCATATATTTT.

A single count supports this clone. The gene calls are TRBV27 and TRBJ1-5, with 8 bases identical to TRBD1. V lost 6 bases to trimming and J lost 5 bases; unmatched junction nucleotides: 9. Germline values: CDR1 MNHEY, CDR2 SMNVEV (reference sequence). This CDR3 region has 15 residues. For the CDR3, the DNA is TGTGCCAGCAGGGAAACAGGGGGGGATTATCAGCCCCAGCATTTT. Translating it yields CASRETGGDYQPQHF.

In its sample, this clone was seen once. This rearrangement joins TRBV9 to TRBJ1-1; 8 nucleotides align to TRBD1. CDR1 and CDR2 from the germline V gene are SGDLS and YYNGEE. This CDR3 contains 13 residues. The J segment lost 0 bases and the V segment lost 7 bases, leaving 2 bases of the junction unmatched. The CDR3 protein is CASGQGMNTEAFF. In nucleotides, the CDR3 is TGTGCCAGCGGACAGGGTATGAACACTGAAGCTTTCTTT.

V is TRBV5-4 and J is TRBJ2-3, with 7 bases identical to TRBD2. CDR3 length: 15 amino acids. The J segment lost 4 bases and the V segment lost 2 bases, leaving 7 bases of the junction unmatched. Per the germline V gene, CDR1 is SGHNT and CDR2 is YYREEE (reference sequence). DNA of the CDR3: TGTGCCAGCAGCTTCGGCGGGGGAGGGTCAGATACGCAGTATTTT. Translated, it gives CASSFGGGGSDTQYF.

V gene TRBV28 combines with J gene TRBJ1-2; tentative D call: TRBD1 (5 bases). V dropped 5 bases and J dropped 3 bases, with 10 bases sitting between them. The CDR3 spans 13 residues. Per germline, CDR1 MDHEN and CDR2 SYDVKM. CDR3: CASSGRVDYGYTF. As DNA, the CDR3 is TGTGCCAGCAGTGGCAGGGTAGACTATGGCTACACCTTC.

The rearrangement links TRBV28 to TRBJ1-1, with 8 positions matching TRBD1. V dropped 2 bases and J dropped 0; count of bases not matched to a gene: 5. CDR3 size: 16 residues. Germline V gene sequence: CDR1 MDHEN, CDR2 SYDVKM. In nucleotides, the CDR3 is TGTGCCAGCAGTTTAGACAGGGGAGGGATGAACACTGAAGCTTTCTTT. It is translated as CASSLDRGGMNTEAFF.

The rearrangement links TRBV5-1 to TRBJ2-3, with D possibly TRBD1 on 5 matching bases. Germline CDR1 is SGHRS and CDR2 is YFSETQ. V lost 0 bases and J lost 6, with 11 bases in between. The CDR3 is 14 residues long. Here the CDR3 DNA reads TGCGCCAGCAGCTTGGAAGGGGCGCGGGATACGCAGTATTTT. Translating gives CASSLEGARDTQYF.

This clone appeared once. The chain is built from TRBV7-2 and TRBJ1-1; no clear D gene. V lost 5 bases and J lost 0, with 10 bases in between. This CDR3 spans 14 amino acids. The germline gives CDR1 SGHTA, CDR2 FQGNSA. The CDR3 DNA reads TGTGCCAGCAGCGTTACGGTAATGAACACTGAAGCTTTCTTT. Amino acids: CASSVTVMNTEAFF.

V gene TRBV30 combines with J gene TRBJ1-6; TRBD1 aligns across 8 bases. The trim removed 4 bases at V and 6 bases at J, leaving 8 bases unmatched. Germline V gene sequence: CDR1 GTSNPN, CDR2 SVGIG (reference sequence). The CDR3 is made up of 15 amino acids. CDR3 residues: CAWIGEQGVNSPLHF. As DNA, the CDR3 is TGTGCCTGGATAGGGGAACAGGGGGTTAATTCACCCCTCCACTTT.

This clone came up once. This rearrangement joins TRBV19 to TRBJ2-7; 9 nucleotides agree with TRBD1. V shed 5 bases and J 3 bases; nucleotides not matched to a gene: 14. CDR1 is LNHDA, CDR2 SQIVND, per germline (reference sequence). This CDR3 spans 17 amino acids. The CDR3 reads CASSPTPQGTGYYEQYF. In DNA form, the CDR3 reads TGTGCCAGTAGTCCCACCCCCCAGGGGACAGGGTACTACGAGCAGTACTTC.